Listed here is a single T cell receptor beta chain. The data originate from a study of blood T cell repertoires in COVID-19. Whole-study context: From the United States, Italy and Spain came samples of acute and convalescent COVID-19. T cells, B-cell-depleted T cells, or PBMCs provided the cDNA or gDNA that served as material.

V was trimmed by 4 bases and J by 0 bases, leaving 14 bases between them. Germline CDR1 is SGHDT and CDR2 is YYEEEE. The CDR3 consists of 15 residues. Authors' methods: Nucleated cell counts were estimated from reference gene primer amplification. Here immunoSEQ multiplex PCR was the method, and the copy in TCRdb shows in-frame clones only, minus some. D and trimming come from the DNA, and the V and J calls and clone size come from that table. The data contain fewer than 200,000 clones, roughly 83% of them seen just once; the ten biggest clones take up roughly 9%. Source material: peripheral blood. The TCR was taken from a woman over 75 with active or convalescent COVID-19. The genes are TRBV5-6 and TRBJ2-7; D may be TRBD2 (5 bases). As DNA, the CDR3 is TGTGCCAGCAGCCGGAGGCTACCCTCCTCCTACGAGCAGTACTTC. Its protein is CASSRRLPSSYEQYF.